The sample holds a few counts of the clone carrying this T cell receptor beta chain. This specimen comes from a study of glioma-infiltrating T cells after dendritic cell vaccination. CDR1 and CDR2 from the germline V gene are SGHRS and YFSETQ. The CDR3 spans 17 residues. Trimming removed 0 bases from V and 4 bases from J; junction bases left unmatched: 9. Assay used: immunoSEQ multiplex PCR; TCRdb lists only in-frame clones, some missing. Seen here are about 38,000 clones, around 80% observed once, and the top ten hold about 8%. The sequence was collected from a human donor with glioblastoma. The sequences come from blood, collected before dendritic cell vaccination. The J gene is TRBJ2-5, the V gene TRBV5-1; 10 bases map to TRBD2. CDR3 amino acids: CASSLVFGTSVSETQYF. DNA of the CDR3: TGCGCCAGCAGCTTGGTTTTTGGGACTAGCGTTTCAGAGACCCAGTACTTC. Drawing the rest from reference TRBV5-1 and TRBJ2-5, the complete variable domain is KAGVTQTPRYLIKTRGQQVTLSCSPISGHRSVSWYQQTPGQGLQFLFEYFSETQRNKGNFPGRFSGRQFSNSRSEMNVSTLELGDSALYLCASSLVFGTSVSETQYFGPGTRLLVL.